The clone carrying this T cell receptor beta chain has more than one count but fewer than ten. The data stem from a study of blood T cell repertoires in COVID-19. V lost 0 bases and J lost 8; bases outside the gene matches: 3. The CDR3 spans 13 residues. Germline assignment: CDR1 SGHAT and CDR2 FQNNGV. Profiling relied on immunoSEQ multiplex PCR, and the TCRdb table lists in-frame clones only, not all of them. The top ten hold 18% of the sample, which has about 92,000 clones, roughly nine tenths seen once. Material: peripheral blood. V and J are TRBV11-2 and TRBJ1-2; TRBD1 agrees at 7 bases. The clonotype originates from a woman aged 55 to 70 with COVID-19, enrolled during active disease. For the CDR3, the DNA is TGTGCCAGCAGCTTAGATCCCAGGGGGGGCTACACCTTC. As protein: CASSLDPRGGYTF.